Below, one T cell receptor (beta chain) is given with its context. The antigen is undetermined. The data belong to a study of PD-1 blockade in classical Hodgkin lymphoma. Study outcomes and limitations: Those patients who began receiving nivolumab less than 1 year after ASCT had lower diversity, and they were excluded. With respect to the repertoire differences, their causes, possibly disease activity or prior therapy, remain undefined. Healthy donors reportedly exceeded newly diagnosed patients in baseline TCR diversity.

V was clipped by 6 bases and J by 1 base; unmatched bases: 8. The CDR3 has 15 residues. CDR1 is MDHEN, CDR2 SYDVKM, per germline. All the patients suffered relapse after autologous stem cell transplantation, and brentuximab vedotin exposure differed. Each best response was a complete response, a partial response or progressive disease. Method: immunoSEQ multiplex PCR; TCRdb's copy keeps in-frame clones and lacks some. Of about 41,000 clones listed, over 60% are singletons. This specimen was peripheral blood mononuclear cells (PBMCs), taken at baseline. The TCR was taken from a human donor with classical Hodgkin lymphoma. This chain uses TRBV28 with TRBJ2-5; 7 positions match TRBD2. CDR3 coding DNA: TGTGCCAGCAGCCCAGCGGGACCGCTCCAAGAGACCCAGTACTTC. Its protein product is CASSPAGPLQETQYF.